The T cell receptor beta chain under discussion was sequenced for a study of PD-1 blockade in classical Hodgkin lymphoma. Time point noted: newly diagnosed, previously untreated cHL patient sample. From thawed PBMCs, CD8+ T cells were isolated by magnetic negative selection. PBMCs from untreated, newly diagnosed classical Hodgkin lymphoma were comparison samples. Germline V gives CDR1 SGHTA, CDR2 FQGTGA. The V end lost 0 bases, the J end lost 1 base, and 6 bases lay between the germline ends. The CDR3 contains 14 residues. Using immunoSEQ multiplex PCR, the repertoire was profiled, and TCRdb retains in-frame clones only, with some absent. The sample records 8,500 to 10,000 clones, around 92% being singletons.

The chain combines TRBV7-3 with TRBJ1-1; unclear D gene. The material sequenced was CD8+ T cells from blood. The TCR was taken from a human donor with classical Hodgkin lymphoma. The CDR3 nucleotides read TGTGCCAGCAGCTTAACGGGCGGGAACACTGAAGCTTTCTTT. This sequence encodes CASSLTGGNTEAFF.